This TCR beta chain was recovered during a study of shared clonotypes between healthy human individuals. About this clone itself: Its antigen is currently unknown. The sample carries other DNA sequences with the same CDR3.

Generated by immunoSEQ multiplex PCR, the TCRdb table keeps only in-frame clones and is missing some. The top ten hold about 0.52% of the sample, which has 1,100,000 or so clones, about four fifths seen once. Points from the study as a whole: Represented diversity (both genetic and exposure-history) was limited by the small number of donors. Estimated clonotype richness was generally higher in naive than memory subsets.

Germline V gene lookup returns CDR1 SGHNT and CDR2 YENEEA. V shed 1 base and J shed 5 bases, with 6 bases lying between them. The CDR3 runs to 13 residues. The source of this sequence is a man aged 18 to 29 in good health. Some clones in this sample may be carry-over from other donors' samples. This rearrangement joins TRBV11-3 to TRBJ2-4, with D possibly being TRBD1 (5 bases). Sequenced: memory CD4+ T cells from PBMCs. As for subset: CD45RA-negative fraction. Here the CDR3 reads CASSLGRENIQYF. The DNA of the CDR3 is TGTGCCAGCAGCTTAGGCAGGGAAAACATTCAGTACTTC. The entire variable domain, with the rest obtained from reference TRBV11-3 and TRBJ2-4, is as follows: EAGVVQSPRYKIIEKKQPVAFWCNPISGHNTLYWYLQNLGQGPELLIRYENEEAVDDSQLPKDRFSAERLKGVDSTLKIQPAELGDSAVYLCASSLGRENIQYFGAGTRLSVL.